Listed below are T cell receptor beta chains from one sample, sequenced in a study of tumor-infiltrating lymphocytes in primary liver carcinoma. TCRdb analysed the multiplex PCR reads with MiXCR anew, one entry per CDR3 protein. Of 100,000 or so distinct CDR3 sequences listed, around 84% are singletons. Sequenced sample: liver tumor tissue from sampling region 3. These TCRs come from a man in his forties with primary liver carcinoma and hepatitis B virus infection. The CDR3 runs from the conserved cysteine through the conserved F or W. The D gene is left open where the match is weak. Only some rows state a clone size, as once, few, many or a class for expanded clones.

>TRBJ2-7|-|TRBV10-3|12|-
CAFGGQGYEQYF
TGTGCCTTCGGTGGGCAGGGCTACGAGCAGTATTTC
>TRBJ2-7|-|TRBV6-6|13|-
CASSWNIPYEQYF
TGTGCCAGCAGTTGGAATATCCCCTACGAGCAGTACTTC
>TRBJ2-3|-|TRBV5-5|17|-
CASSLLQGAIRTETQYF
TGTGCCAGCAGCTTGCTTCAGGGAGCGATACGCACAGAAACGCAGTATTTT
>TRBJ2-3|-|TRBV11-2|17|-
CVSSLDPGETITDKQYF
TGTGTCAGCAGTTTAGATCCGGGGGAGACTATCACAGATAAGCAGTATTTT
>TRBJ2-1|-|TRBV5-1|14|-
CASSFRRGIDGQLF
TGCGCCAGCAGCTTCCGTCGCGGGATTGATGGGCAGCTCTTC
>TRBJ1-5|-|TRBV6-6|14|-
CTSSYEAGDQSQHF
TGTACCAGCAGTTACGAAGCAGGGGATCAGTCCCAGCATTTT
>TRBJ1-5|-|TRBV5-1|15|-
CANSLLGIGNQPQHF
TGCGCCAACAGCTTACTGGGAATTGGCAATCAGCCCCAGCATTTT
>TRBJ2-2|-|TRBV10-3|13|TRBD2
CAISGKGSGELFF
TGTGCCATCAGTGGAAAGGGGAGCGGGGAGCTCTTTTTT
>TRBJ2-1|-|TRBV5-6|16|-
CVSSFKGEGRYNEQFF
TGTGTCAGCAGCTTTAAGGGGGAGGGCCGGTACAATGAGCAATTCTTC
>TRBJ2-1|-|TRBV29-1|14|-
CSVALGETYNKQFF
TGCAGCGTTGCCCTCGGTGAAACTTACAATAAGCAGTTCTTC
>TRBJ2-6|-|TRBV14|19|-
CASNPRWTVLLSGTNVLTF
TGTGCCAGCAACCCACGATGGACAGTGCTCCTCTCTGGGACCAACGTCCTGACTTTC
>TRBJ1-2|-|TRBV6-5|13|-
CASIPRGEGDYTF
TGTGCCAGCATCCCGAGGGGCGAGGGTGACTACACCTTC
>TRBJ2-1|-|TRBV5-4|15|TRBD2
CASSWTSGRANEQFF
TGTGCCAGCAGCTGGACTAGCGGGAGGGCCAATGAGCAGTTCTTT
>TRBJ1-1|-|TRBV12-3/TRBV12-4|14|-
CASCSADRNTEVFF
TGTGCCAGCTGTTCGGCTGACAGGAACACTGAAGTTTTCTTT
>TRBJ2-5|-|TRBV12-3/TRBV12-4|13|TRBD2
CASRRGDGEAQYF
TGTGCCAGCAGACGGGGGGACGGAGAGGCCCAGTACTTC
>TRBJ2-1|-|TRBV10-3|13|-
CATSGNSYYEQFF
TGTGCCACCTCAGGGAACTCCTACTATGAGCAGTTCTTC
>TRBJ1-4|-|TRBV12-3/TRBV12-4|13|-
CASSLAGTEKRFF
TGTGCCAGCAGCCTCGCCGGCACAGAAAAACGGTTTTTT
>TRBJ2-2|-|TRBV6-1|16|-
CACSKTLHVNTGELFF
TGTGCCTGTAGTAAAACACTACATGTGAACACCGGGGAGCTGTTTTTT
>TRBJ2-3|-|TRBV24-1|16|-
CATSDGRIGNADTQYF
TGTGCCACCAGTGATGGAAGGATAGGGAATGCAGATACGCAGTATTTT
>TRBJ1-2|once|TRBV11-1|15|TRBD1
CASSTRQGQSYGYTF
TGTGCCAGCAGCACGAGACAGGGTCAGAGCTATGGTTACACCTTC